Described below is a single T cell receptor beta chain sequence and its context. Its target is unknown. These data belong to a study of human T cells and chemical hapten exposure. Study-level background: Sensitizing treatment utilized 2% DPC over a roughly 2 cm by roughly 2 cm portion of upper inner arm skin.

Described time point: patch test 1, 2 weeks after DPC sensitization. Treatment described: therapeutic diphenylcyclopropenone sensitization with weekly scalp DPC. TCRdb itself ran the RACE reads through MiXCR, one entry per CDR3 protein. Found here are roughly 180,000 distinct CDR3 sequences, around 13% of them singletons; the top ten hold approximately 1.5%. Study-wide points: Patch test score rose with PT1 expanded TCRs, significant at 8, 16, 32, not 4.

This CDR3 is built from 14 residues. The germline CDR1 and CDR2 sequences are SEHNR and FQNEAQ (reference sequence). V was pared by 4 bases and J by 2 bases, with 12 bases between. The clonotype was recovered from a woman in her 30s with alopecia areata. Some clones in this sample may be carry-over from other donors' samples. The chain has TRBV7-9 and TRBJ2-7; D gene uncertain. The sample was whole blood, taken in connection with sensitization to the hapten diphenylcyclopropenone (DPC). The CDR3 nucleotides read TGTGCCAGCAGCTCCCCAGGCCAAGCCTACGAGCAGTACTTC. As protein: CASSSPGQAYEQYF.